This entry features one T cell receptor (beta chain) sequence. The antigen remains unidentified. This entry is derived from a study of cytomegalovirus exposure and HLA in healthy donors. Notes on the study in general: Across donors, most TCRs were seen rarely, yet some public ones were widespread. Productive status was seen about 87% or about 30% of the time for most TCR beta V segments in an earlier analysis.

PCR primers comprised 60 Vbeta and 13 Jbeta primers. The table came from immunoSEQ multiplex PCR; TCRdb's copy has only in-frame clones and leaves some out. Of 210,000 or so clones in the sample, approximately 84% were seen once. This CDR3 contains 13 residues. V lost 8 bases and J lost 8; bases outside the gene matches: 10. The V gene's germline CDR1 is LNHDA and CDR2 SQIVND (reference sequence). This receptor was taken from a woman in her thirties or forties in good health and CMV-seronegative. The chain carries TRBV19 and TRBJ1-1, with 8 positions matching TRBD1. Sequencing was done on a sample of PBMCs. The DNA of the CDR3 is TGTGCCAGTCGATTAACAGGGGGTTCGGAAGCTTTCTTT. Translating it yields CASRLTGGSEAFF.